This T cell receptor (beta chain) was observed in a study of shared clonotypes between healthy human individuals. At the level of the study: Donors, aged 18 to 49, were a couple of women and a few men. Each donor's CD8 memory used one plate, CD8 naive two, each CD4 subset three.

Libraries were prepared by immunoSEQ multiplex PCR; TCRdb keeps only in-frame clonotypes and omits some of them. In the table there are roughly 700,000 clones, less than 85% of which are singletons. Researchers partitioned CD4+ cells into CD45RA+ naive and CD45RA-negative memory subsets. Points from the study as a whole: Sorted-subset sequencing was shown by rarefaction to be incomplete despite large depth.

V gave up 0 bases and J gave up 2 bases, with 10 bases separating them. The germline CDR1 and CDR2 sequences are SGHDN and FVKESK. The CDR3 totals 15 residues. On this clone itself: Its antigen is undetermined.

This sequence originates from a woman under 40 in good health. The chain has TRBV14 and TRBJ1-2; D is uncertain. The sequenced material came from memory CD4+ T cells sorted from blood. Subset meaning: CD45RA-negative fraction. The CDR3 DNA sequence: TGTGCCAGCAGCCAAGATAACAGATTAAACTATGGCTACACCTTC. It codes for CASSQDNRLNYGYTF.